These 2 T cell receptor beta chains were sequenced from one sample in a study of blood T cell repertoires in COVID-19 (dated by TCRdb to between 2020 and 2021). Library preparation used the immunoSEQ multiplex PCR assay. TCRdb limited this immuneACCESS table to in-frame rearrangements with V and J called. A share of clones is missing; checked studies link under half to unresolved V genes, and the rest is unexplained. The sample records 120,000 to 150,000 clones, roughly 80% of which are singletons. The ten largest clones represent over 8.5% of the sample. Sequences were obtained from peripheral blood. The origin of the receptors is a man aged 45 to 65 with active or convalescent COVID-19.

The rearrangement uses TRBV19 and TRBJ2-2; no reliable D call. V was clipped by 3 bases and J by 1 base, with 6 bases between them. Looked up from germline, CDR1 is LNHDA and CDR2 is SQIVND (reference sequence). The CDR3 length is 14 residues. CDR3 bases: TGTGCCAGTAGTATCCAGGAGAACACCGGGGAGCTGTTTTTT. Translation: CASSIQENTGELFF.

V gene TRBV29-1 combines with J gene TRBJ1-1, with 7 bases lining up with TRBD1. This CDR3 spans 12 amino acids. Germline V CDR1 and CDR2: SQVTM, ANQGSEA. Trimming took 7 bases from V and 4 from J; bases not matched to a gene: 6. CDR3 nucleotides: TGCAGCGGCAGACAGGGAGGCACTGAAGCTTTCTTT. As protein: CSGRQGGTEAFF.